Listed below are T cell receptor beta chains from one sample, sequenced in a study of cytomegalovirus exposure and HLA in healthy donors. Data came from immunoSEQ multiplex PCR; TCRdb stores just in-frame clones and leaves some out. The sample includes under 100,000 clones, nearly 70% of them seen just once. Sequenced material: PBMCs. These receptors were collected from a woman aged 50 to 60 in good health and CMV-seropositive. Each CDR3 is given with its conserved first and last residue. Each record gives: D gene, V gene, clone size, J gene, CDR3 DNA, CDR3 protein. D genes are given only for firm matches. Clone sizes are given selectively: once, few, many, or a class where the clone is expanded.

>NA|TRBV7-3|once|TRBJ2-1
TGTGCCAGCAGCCCGGAGGGCCGGAACAATGAGCAGTTCTTC
CASSPEGRNNEQFF
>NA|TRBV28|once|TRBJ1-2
TGTGCCAGCAGTTTGGGACACGTCTATGGCTACACCTTC
CASSLGHVYGYTF
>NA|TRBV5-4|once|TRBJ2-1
TGTGCCAGCAGCTTAATTGCTACCAACAATGAGCAGTTCTTC
CASSLIATNNEQFF
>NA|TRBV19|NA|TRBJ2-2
TGTGCCAGTAGTCTGCGTGAGGGGGAGCTGTTTTTT
CASSLREGELFF
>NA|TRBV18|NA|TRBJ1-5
TGTGCCAGCCACCCAGGGATGAATCAGCCCCAGCATTTT
CASHPGMNQPQHF
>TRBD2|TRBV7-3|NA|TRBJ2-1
TGTGCCAGCAGCTCCAGGGGGGCTAGCGGGAAAAATGAGCAGTTCTTC
CASSSRGASGKNEQFF
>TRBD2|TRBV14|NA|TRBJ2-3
TGTGCCAGCAGCCTCCTCTCCAGACTAGCGACAGATACGCAGTATTTT
CASSLLSRLATDTQYF
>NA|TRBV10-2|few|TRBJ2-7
TGCGCCAGCGGGGCCACTCTCTACGAGCAGTACTTC
CASGATLYEQYF
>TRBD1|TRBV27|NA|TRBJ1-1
TGTGCCAGCAGTTTAGACGGGACAGGGTACACTGAAGCTTTCTTT
CASSLDGTGYTEAFF
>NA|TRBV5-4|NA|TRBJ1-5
TGTGCCAGCAGCCTACAGGGAGGGAATCAGCCCCAGCATTTT
CASSLQGGNQPQHF
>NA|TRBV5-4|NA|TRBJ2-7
TGTGCCAGCAGCTCCCCGTTGGCCACAGGGATCAACGAGCAGTACTTC
CASSSPLATGINEQYF
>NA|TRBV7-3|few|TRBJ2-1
TGTGCCAGCAGGACTAGTACCTACAATGAGCAGTTCTTC
CASRTSTYNEQFF
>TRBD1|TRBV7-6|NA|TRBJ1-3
TGTGCCAGCAGCCCACGGACAGGGGCGGGCAGCTCTGGAAACACCATATATTTT
CASSPRTGAGSSGNTIYF
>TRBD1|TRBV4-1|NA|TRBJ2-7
TGCGCCAGCAGCCAAGTCCTACGACAGGGTGTCTCCTACGAGCAGTACTTC
CASSQVLRQGVSYEQYF
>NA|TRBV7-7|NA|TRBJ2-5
TGTGCCAGCAGCCGCGGACTGGAGGGAGAGACCCAGTACTTC
CASSRGLEGETQYF
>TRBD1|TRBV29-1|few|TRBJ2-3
TGCAGCGTTGACGCCCTGGCAGGGGGTAGCACAGATACGCAGTATTTT
CSVDALAGGSTDTQYF